A single sample gave rise to the 15 T cell receptor beta chains below, sequenced in a study of OX40 agonist ivuxolimab in advanced cancers. Receptors were amplified or captured by the immunoSEQ multiplex PCR assay. TCRdb re-hosts the immuneACCESS table, in-frame sequences only. Its copies lack some clones; in the studies checked, an unresolved V gene accounts for under half of them, and the cause for the rest is not known. For this sample there are tens of thousands of clones; roughly 80% appear just once. Of the sample, 0.95% to 1.3% falls within the top ten clones. This specimen was CD4+ or CD8+ T cells sorted from blood, taken in a trial of the OX40 agonist ivuxolimab. The source is an adult with an advanced solid tumor such as melanoma, head and neck, liver or kidney cancer.

The genes are TRBV10-2 and TRBJ2-7; 14 bases fit TRBD2. Unmatched junction bases numbered 1, after V lost 10 bases and J lost 2 bases. CDR3 size: 13 residues. Germline-derived CDR1 and CDR2 are WSHSY and SAAADI. The CDR3 spells CATGLAGAYEQYV. The CDR3 DNA sequence: TGCGCCACGGGACTAGCGGGGGCCTACGAGCAGTACGTC.

This clone was seen only a few times. This sequence joins TRBV28 and TRBJ2-7, with 9 bases matching TRBD2. The CDR3 is made up of 14 amino acids. Germline lookup yields CDR1 MDHEN and CDR2 SYDVKM. V was clipped by 4 bases and J by 5 bases; unmatched bases: 6. The CDR3 DNA follows: TGTGCCAGCAGTTCTCTAGCGGGGTATAACGAGCAGTACGTC. This translates into CASSSLAGYNEQYV.

The CDR3 spells CASSLLSTSMNTEAFF. The CDR3 nucleotides are TGTGCCAGCAGCCTCCTATCCACCAGTATGAACACTGAAGCTTTCTTT. This sequence joins TRBV11-2 and TRBJ1-1; no reliable D call. Germline CDR1 SGHAT, CDR2 FQNNGV. The CDR3 covers 16 residues. The V end was cut by 5 bases, the J end by 0 bases, with 16 bases between.

The chain recombines TRBV6-5 with TRBJ2-5, with no clear D. V was clipped by 5 bases and J by 11 bases, with 12 bases between them. The CDR3 sequence is 11 residues long. Germline assignment: CDR1 MNHEY and CDR2 SVGAGI. DNA of the CDR3: TGTGCCAGCAGTCTACAAGGGAAGCAGTACTTC. This codes for CASSLQGKQYF.

This clone was detected only once. The chain is built from TRBV2 and TRBJ2-3; D call uncertain. Germline lookup yields CDR1 SNHLY and CDR2 FYNNEI. The CDR3 sequence is 14 residues long. Deletions cut 7 bases from V and 2 bases from J, with 13 bases between. The CDR3 DNA follows: TGTGCCAGCACTCGAAGGGATTCCACAGATACGCAGTATTTT. Translating gives CASTRRDSTDTQYF.

The chain recombines TRBV5-1 with TRBJ2-5; possibly TRBD2 for D (5 bases). The germline V gene has CDR1 SGHRS and CDR2 YFSETQ. Trimming cost V 4 bases and J 2 bases, with 18 bases left between them. CDR3 length: 16 residues. The CDR3 DNA reads TGCGCCAGCAGCGCTGGGATCGGGATAATACAAGAGACCCAGTACTTC. Its translation is CASSAGIGIIQETQYF.

The chain employs TRBV5-1 and TRBJ1-4; D uncertain. This CDR3 has 13 amino acids. Trimming pared 1 base from V and 5 bases from J, leaving 6 bases between. Germline V gives CDR1 SGHRS, CDR2 YFSETQ. CDR3 sequence: CASSLSANEKLFF. DNA of the CDR3: TGCGCCAGCAGCTTGTCCGCAAATGAAAAACTGTTTTTT.

The chain combines TRBV7-9 with TRBJ2-5, with 11 bases fitting TRBD2. V dropped 8 bases and J dropped 2; count of bases not matched to a gene: 7. Germline loops: CDR1 SEHNR, CDR2 FQNEAQ (reference sequence). The CDR3 spans 15 residues. The CDR3 region has the DNA TGTGCCAGCCTAGCGACTAGCGGGGCGCAAGAGACCCAGTACTTC. This gives the protein CASLATSGAQETQYF.

The chain uses TRBV5-1 and TRBJ2-3; the D gene is possibly TRBD2 (6 bases). Germline CDR1 and CDR2: SGHRS and YFSETQ. The CDR3 has 17 amino acids. The V and J ends lost 0 bases and 2 bases respectively, with 16 bases between them. The CDR3 is CASSLVAIGTYTDTQYF. The DNA of the CDR3 is TGCGCCAGCAGCTTGGTAGCTATCGGGACTTACACAGATACGCAGTATTTT. Using reference TRBV5-1 and TRBJ2-3 for the parts outside the CDR3, the full variable domain is KAGVTQTPRYLIKTRGQQVTLSCSPISGHRSVSWYQQTPGQGLQFLFEYFSETQRNKGNFPGRFSGRQFSNSRSEMNVSTLELGDSALYLCASSLVAIGTYTDTQYFGPGTRLTVL.

CDR3 protein: CAATPPGPQETQYF. As DNA, the CDR3 is TGTGCCGCCACCCCCCCAGGGCCCCAAGAGACCCAGTACTTC. The V gene is TRBV6-5, the J gene TRBJ2-5; weak D call: TRBD1 (5 bases). This CDR3 comprises 14 residues. Trimming left V 11 bases short and J 1 base short, with 17 bases between. Germline-derived CDR1 and CDR2 are MNHEY and SVGAGI.

The chain carries TRBV19 and TRBJ2-4; TRBD1 aligns across 9 bases. Germline CDR1 LNHDA, CDR2 SQIVND (reference sequence). V shed 5 bases, J shed 0 bases, and the junction held 17 bases outside the gene matches. The CDR3 sequence is 20 residues long. The CDR3 here is CASSPEGTGLLDIAKNIQYF. As DNA, the CDR3 is TGTGCCAGTAGTCCTGAGGGGACAGGGCTTTTAGACATAGCCAAAAACATTCAGTACTTC.

V gene TRBV5-1 combines with J gene TRBJ2-3; D is perhaps TRBD1 (5 bases). The CDR3 runs 17 residues. The germline CDR1 and CDR2 sequences are SGHRS and YFSETQ. The germline V and J ends were trimmed by 2 bases and 4 bases, with 20 bases remaining between them. The CDR3 DNA sequence: TGCGCCAGCAGCTTAACCCCCTCGAGCCTACAGGCAGATACGCAGTATTTT. Protein: CASSLTPSSLQADTQYF.

CDR3 DNA sequence: TGTGCCAGCTCACCCGGCCAGCCGCCTGAATCACCCCTCCACTTT. Its protein is CASSPGQPPESPLHF. The chain uses TRBV18 and TRBJ1-6; D not certain. The CDR3 totals 15 residues. V lost 3 bases and J lost 10, with 16 bases in between. Germline CDR1 is KGHSH and CDR2 is LQKENI.

The J gene is TRBJ2-7, the V gene TRBV28, with 7 bases fitting TRBD1. CDR1 and CDR2 (germline): MDHEN, SYDVKM. The CDR3 contains 16 residues. J lost 4 bases, V lost 6 bases, and 15 bases had no gene match. CDR3 in DNA: TGTGCCAGCAGCATACGACAGGGCTCTTATTTTTACGAGCAGTACGTC. It encodes CASSIRQGSYFYEQYV.

The chain links TRBV9 to TRBJ1-2; a possible D gene is TRBD1 (6 bases). The V gene lost 2 bases and the J gene lost 4 bases, with 15 bases spanning the gap. Germline CDR1 and CDR2: SGDLS and YYNGEE. The CDR3 runs to 15 residues. CDR3: CASSVGRGLSYGYTF. The CDR3 DNA reads as TGTGCCAGCAGCGTCGGCAGGGGTTTGTCCTATGGCTACACCTTC. Together with reference TRBV9 and TRBJ1-2, the CDR3 gives the full variable domain: DSGVTQTPKHLITATGQRVTLRCSPRSGDLSVYWYQQSLDQGLQFLIQYYNGEERAKGNILERFSAQQFPDLHSELNLSSLELGDSALYFCASSVGRGLSYGYTFGSGTRLTVV.